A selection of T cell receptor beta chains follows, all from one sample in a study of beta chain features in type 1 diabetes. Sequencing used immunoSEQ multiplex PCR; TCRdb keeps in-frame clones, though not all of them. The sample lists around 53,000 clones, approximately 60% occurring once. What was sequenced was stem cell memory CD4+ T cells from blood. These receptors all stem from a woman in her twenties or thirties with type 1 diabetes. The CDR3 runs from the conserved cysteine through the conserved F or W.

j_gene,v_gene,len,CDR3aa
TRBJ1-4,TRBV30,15,CAWSVLRGDNEKLFF
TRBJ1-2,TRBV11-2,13,CASSPSEADGYTF
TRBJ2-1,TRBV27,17,CASSLGIAGGPGNEQFF
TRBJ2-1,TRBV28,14,CAHGTSLLYNEQFF
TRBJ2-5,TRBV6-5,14,CASSVTGGPETQYF
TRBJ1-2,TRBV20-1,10,CSADEYGYTF
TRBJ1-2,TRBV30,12,CAWSAGSPGYTF
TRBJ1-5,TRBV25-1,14,CASSDPGVNQPQHF
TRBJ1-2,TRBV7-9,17,CASSEPGQGVITYGYTF
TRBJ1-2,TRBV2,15,CASGQGGTLNYGYTF
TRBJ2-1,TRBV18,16,CASSLNSGRAFNEQFF
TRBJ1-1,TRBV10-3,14,CAISSQGGWTEAFF
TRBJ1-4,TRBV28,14,CASSLSQINEKLFF
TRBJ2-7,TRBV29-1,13,CSARSGGSYEQYF
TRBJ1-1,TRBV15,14,CATSRGGTVTEAFF
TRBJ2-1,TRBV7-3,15,CASSLELAGVEEQFF
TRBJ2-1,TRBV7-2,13,CASSSQLADEQFF
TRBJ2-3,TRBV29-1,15,CSVAPRDRGTDTQYF
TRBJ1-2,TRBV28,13,CASSSVPRMRYTF
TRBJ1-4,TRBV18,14,CASSPRGGDEKLFF
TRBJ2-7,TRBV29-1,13,CSASGQGGYEQYF
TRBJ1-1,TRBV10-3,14,CAISARDRDTEAFF
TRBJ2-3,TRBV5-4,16,CASSLGQGIPTDTQYF
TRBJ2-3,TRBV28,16,CASSSPGGHGTDTQYF
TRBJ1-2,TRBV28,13,CASSESGGYGYTF
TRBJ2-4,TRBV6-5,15,CASSSTGGGKNIQYF
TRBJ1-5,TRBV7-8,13,CASSSGVDQPQHF
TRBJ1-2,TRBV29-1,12,CSVETGNYGYTF